A single sample is the source of the 26 T cell receptor beta chains below, sequenced in a study of CD8+ T cells in alopecia areata. Extracted from the samples, RNA was reverse transcribed into cDNA to serve as the sequencing template. Profiled with immunoSEQ multiplex PCR; TCRdb holds only in-frame clones, not every one. The sample has roughly 120,000 clones, around 61% seen once. Specimen: CD4+ T cells sorted from blood. These receptors came from a human donor in good health.

This chain joins TRBV5-1 and TRBJ1-1; D not resolved. Germline V gives CDR1 SGHRS, CDR2 YFSETQ. This CDR3 is 13 amino acids long. Trimming cost V 1 base and J 5 bases, with 9 bases left between them. The CDR3 reads CASSLTSLTEAFF. CDR3 in DNA: TGCGCCAGCAGCTTGACCAGCTTGACTGAAGCTTTCTTT. The full variable domain, rest sourced from reference TRBV5-1 and TRBJ1-1, is KAGVTQTPRYLIKTRGQQVTLSCSPISGHRSVSWYQQTPGQGLQFLFEYFSETQRNKGNFPGRFSGRQFSNSRSEMNVSTLELGDSALYLCASSLTSLTEAFFGQGTRLTVV.

The rearrangement links TRBV5-1 to TRBJ1-5; no clear D gene. This CDR3 has 13 amino acids. CDR1 is SGHRS, CDR2 YFSETQ, per germline. V lost 5 bases to trimming and J lost 7 bases, with 13 bases between them. CDR3 nucleotide sequence: TGCGCCAGCAGGGGTGGTCCGGGGCAGCCCCAGCATTTT. Protein product: CASRGGPGQPQHF.

This chain connects TRBV6-5 to TRBJ1-2, with 12 bases aligning to TRBD1. The V and J ends lost 5 bases and 8 bases, in that order; junction bases with no gene match: 6. Germline-derived CDR1 and CDR2 are MNHEY and SVGAGI. The CDR3 totals 14 residues. The CDR3 region is CASSPGQGAWGYTF. In nucleotides, the CDR3 is TGTGCCAGCAGTCCGGGACAGGGGGCCTGGGGCTACACCTTC.

The rearrangement links TRBV30 to TRBJ1-1, with D hard to call. CDR1 and CDR2 from the germline V gene are GTSNPN and SVGIG (reference sequence). The CDR3 contains 14 residues. Trimming took off 0 bases at V and 1 base at J, with 9 bases between the two ends. The CDR3 spells CAWSVSGGNTEAFF. In DNA, the CDR3 is TGTGCCTGGAGTGTATCGGGCGGGAACACTGAAGCTTTCTTT.

The chain uses TRBV4-1 and TRBJ1-1, with D perhaps TRBD1 (6 bases). The germline CDR1 and CDR2 sequences are MGHRA and YSYEKL. With 4 bases removed from V and 7 bases from J, the gap between germline ends came to 19 bases. The CDR3 sequence is 15 residues long. The CDR3 nucleotides are TGCGCCAGCAGCCCCGGTGCGAGGGGGTTATTTGAAGCTTTCTTT. This translates into CASSPGARGLFEAFF.

This chain joins TRBV28 and TRBJ2-3; unclear D gene. The CDR3 runs to 14 residues. Trimming cost V 8 bases and J 1 base, with 13 bases left between them. The germline V gene has CDR1 MDHEN and CDR2 SYDVKM. This chain's CDR3 is CASYRGERTDTQYF. DNA of the CDR3: TGTGCCAGCTACCGCGGAGAACGCACAGATACGCAGTATTTT.

The chain carries TRBV18 and TRBJ1-2; D is possibly TRBD1 (5 bases). V was cut by 0 bases and J by 7 bases, with 18 bases left in between. This CDR3 contains 16 residues. The V gene's germline CDR1 is KGHSH and CDR2 LQKENI. The CDR3 sequence is CASSPPQARTPVGYTF. CDR3 DNA sequence: TGTGCCAGCTCACCACCGCAGGCCCGGACACCAGTTGGCTACACCTTC.

V is TRBV5-4 and J is TRBJ2-2; maybe TRBD1 (5 bases). The CDR3 spans 14 residues. The V end lost 2 bases, the J end lost 4 bases, and 9 bases lay between the germline ends. In germline, CDR1 is SGHNT, CDR2 YYREEE (reference sequence). Here the CDR3 DNA reads TGTGCCAGCAGCTTTTGGGGCAGCACCGGGGAGCTGTTTTTT. Residues: CASSFWGSTGELFF.

This sequence joins TRBV18 and TRBJ2-7; D is ambiguous. This CDR3 has 13 amino acids. The V gene lost 3 bases and the J gene lost 1 base, with 7 bases spanning the gap. Germline CDR1 reads KGHSH; CDR2 reads LQKENI. CDR3 sequence reads: CASSPFSSYEQYF. The CDR3 coding sequence is TGTGCCAGCTCACCCTTCTCGTCCTACGAGCAGTACTTC.

This chain joins TRBV2 and TRBJ1-5, with unresolved D. Germline lookup yields CDR1 SNHLY and CDR2 FYNNEI. CDR3 length equals 17 residues. Trimming took 1 base from V and 2 from J, leaving 15 bases between them. The CDR3 DNA reads as TGTGCCAGCAGTGAAGGGTTGAGGCCCTCAGGCAATCAGCCCCAGCATTTT. Amino acid sequence: CASSEGLRPSGNQPQHF.

The rearrangement joins TRBV30 to TRBJ2-2; D is uncertain. This CDR3 has 14 amino acids. The V gene's germline CDR1 is GTSNPN and CDR2 SVGIG (reference sequence). Trimming stripped 0 bases from V and 3 bases from J, with 8 bases between. CDR3 coding DNA: TGTGCCTGGAGTGTGGCCCGGGACACCGGGGAGCTGTTTTTT. It specifies CAWSVARDTGELFF.

This clone was seen only a few times. V usage is TRBV29-1 and J usage is TRBJ2-4; possibly TRBD1 for D (6 bases). V lost 4 bases, J lost 3 bases, and 22 bases lay in between. CDR1 and CDR2 (germline): SQVTM, ANQGSEA. The CDR3 covers 17 residues. DNA of the CDR3: TGCAGCGTTGTGGGGTCGCAGGGGCTGGGGAACAAAAACATTCAGTACTTC. It translates to CSVVGSQGLGNKNIQYF.

The chain has TRBV29-1 and TRBJ1-1; no clear D. CDR3 size: 13 residues. CDR1 is SQVTM and CDR2 is ANQGSEA in the germline V gene. The V end lost 0 bases, the J end lost 1 base, and 6 bases lay between the germline ends. The CDR3 sequence is CSVEEWRNTEAFF. CDR3 sequence (DNA): TGCAGCGTTGAAGAATGGCGGAACACTGAAGCTTTCTTT.

CDR3 in amino acids: CAWKNFYEQYF. The CDR3 DNA sequence: TGTGCCTGGAAGAACTTCTACGAGCAGTACTTC. The chain couples TRBV30 to TRBJ2-7; D remains unclear. Trimming shortened V by 4 bases and J by 3 bases, and 7 bases separated the two germline ends. Germline-derived CDR1 and CDR2 are GTSNPN and SVGIG (reference sequence). The CDR3 consists of 11 residues.

The chain links TRBV29-1 to TRBJ2-7, with a weak D call TRBD2 (6 bases). Germline V gives CDR1 SQVTM, CDR2 ANQGSEA. V dropped 4 bases and J dropped 2 bases, with 12 bases sitting between them. The CDR3 has 13 residues. The CDR3 region is CSVGGGNPYEQYF. In nucleotides, the CDR3 is TGCAGCGTTGGGGGAGGAAATCCCTACGAGCAGTACTTC.

CDR3 nucleotide sequence: TGTGCCACTTCACAATCGGGGGACACTGAATTGGCTTTCTTT. Translating it yields CATSQSGDTELAFF. The chain has TRBV6-1 and TRBJ1-1, with D perhaps TRBD1 (6 bases). The V end lost 10 bases, the J end lost 11 bases, and 26 bases lay between the germline ends. Germline V gene lookup returns CDR1 MNHNS and CDR2 SASEGT. The CDR3 is made up of 14 amino acids.

This clone was counted only a few times. The chain couples TRBV29-1 to TRBJ1-2, with 10 bases lining up with TRBD1. The length of the CDR3 is 12 residues. CDR1 is SQVTM and CDR2 is ANQGSEA in the germline V gene. V dropped 7 bases and J dropped 4; count of bases not matched to a gene: 3. The CDR3 nucleotides read TGCAGCGCCGGGACAGGGGCCTATGGCTACACCTTC. Translating gives CSAGTGAYGYTF. The whole variable domain, remainder taken from reference TRBV29-1 and TRBJ1-2, is SAVISQKPSRDICQRGTSLTIQCQVDSQVTMMFWYRQQPGQSLTLIATANQGSEATYESGFVIDKFPISRPNLTFSTLTVSNMSPEDSSIYLCSAGTGAYGYTFGSGTRLTVV.

The chain has TRBV5-1 and TRBJ2-7; D is possibly TRBD1 (5 bases). Germline CDR1 is SGHRS and CDR2 is YFSETQ. This CDR3 has 14 amino acids. Between the trimmed V and J ends, which lost 0 bases and 3 bases, there was a span of 10 bases. Here the CDR3 reads CASSLEGQDYEQYF. DNA for the CDR3: TGCGCCAGCAGCTTGGAGGGGCAGGACTACGAGCAGTACTTC. Full variable domain (outside the CDR3, taken from reference TRBV5-1 and TRBJ2-7): KAGVTQTPRYLIKTRGQQVTLSCSPISGHRSVSWYQQTPGQGLQFLFEYFSETQRNKGNFPGRFSGRQFSNSRSEMNVSTLELGDSALYLCASSLEGQDYEQYFGPGTRLTVT.

The chain employs TRBV30 and TRBJ2-7; the D is unclear. This CDR3 region has 15 residues. Per germline, CDR1 GTSNPN and CDR2 SVGIG (reference sequence). V lost 1 base to trimming and J lost 6 bases, with 19 bases between them. CDR3 protein: CAWSANSAWSGEQYF. Here the CDR3 DNA reads TGTGCCTGGAGTGCAAACAGCGCCTGGTCGGGCGAGCAGTACTTC.

The chain recombines TRBV30 with TRBJ2-7, with unresolved D. Germline loops: CDR1 GTSNPN, CDR2 SVGIG (reference sequence). The CDR3 runs 11 residues. V was cut by 5 bases and J by 6 bases, with 11 bases left in between. CDR3 sequence reads: CAWGRNFEQYF. The CDR3 DNA reads as TGTGCCTGGGGGCGGAATTTCGAGCAGTACTTC.

This clone was counted between two and nine times. The rearrangement links TRBV28 to TRBJ2-4, with D possibly called TRBD1 or TRBD2 (6 bases each). The CDR3 is 16 residues long. CDR1 is MDHEN, CDR2 SYDVKM, per germline. Trimming removed 5 bases from V and 0 bases from J, with 14 bases in between. CDR3 DNA sequence: TGTGCCAGCAGTCCGCCTGGGGGGCTAGCCAAAAACATTCAGTACTTC. Protein sequence: CASSPPGGLAKNIQYF. Drawing the rest from reference TRBV28 and TRBJ2-4, the complete variable domain is DVKVTQSSRYLVKRTGEKVFLECVQDMDHENMFWYRQDPGLGLRLIYFSYDVKMKEKGDIPEGYSVSREKKERFSLILESASTNQTSMYLCASSPPGGLAKNIQYFGAGTRLSVL.

V is TRBV29-1 and J is TRBJ1-5; 9 bases map to TRBD1. Losses at the gene ends were 3 bases for V and 0 bases for J; bases not matched to a gene: 6. Germline CDR1 reads SQVTM; CDR2 reads ANQGSEA. The CDR3 has 16 amino acids. This CDR3 reads CSVEPTGGDSNQPQHF. CDR3 DNA sequence: TGCAGCGTTGAGCCCACAGGGGGCGATAGCAATCAGCCCCAGCATTTT.

This clone was observed a handful of times. The V call is TRBV6-5, the J call TRBJ1-5, with D possibly matching TRBD1 (6 bases). Germline loops: CDR1 MNHEY, CDR2 SVGAGI. V was cut by 5 bases and J by 4 bases, with 15 bases left in between. The CDR3 has 15 amino acids. The CDR3 loop reads CASSADRSVNQPQHF. The DNA of the CDR3 is TGTGCCAGCAGTGCCGACAGGTCGGTAAATCAGCCCCAGCATTTT.

The chain uses TRBV7-2 and TRBJ2-3; 7 bases match TRBD2. Trimming at V came to 3 bases and at J to 2 bases, leaving 5 bases not matched to a gene. Germline V gene sequence: CDR1 SGHTA, CDR2 FQGNSA. CDR3 length equals 15 residues. The DNA for the CDR3 is TGTGCCAGCAGCTTGTCTAGCGGTGCCACAGATACGCAGTATTTT. Translating gives CASSLSSGATDTQYF. The variable domain in full, completed from reference TRBV7-2 and TRBJ2-3, reads GAGVSQSPSNKVTEKGKDVELRCDPISGHTALYWYRQSLGQGLEFLIYFQGNSAPDKSGLPSDRFSAERTGGSVSTLTIQRTQQEDSAVYLCASSLSSGATDTQYFGPGTRLTVL.

The CDR3 bases are TGTGCCAGCAGCCGTAATCCAGGGCTGGGCACTGAAGCTTTCTTT. Protein sequence: CASSRNPGLGTEAFF. The V and J genes are TRBV7-6 and TRBJ1-1; D is perhaps TRBD1 (5 bases). This CDR3 spans 15 amino acids. Between the trimmed V and J ends, which lost 5 bases and 4 bases, there was a span of 17 bases. Looked up from germline, CDR1 is SGHVS and CDR2 is FNYEAQ.

This clone was detected once. The chain employs TRBV27 and TRBJ1-5; tentative D call: TRBD1 (5 bases). The CDR3 is 15 residues long. Trimming took 3 bases from V and 4 from J, leaving 13 bases between them. Germline CDR1 is MNHEY and CDR2 is SMNVEV (reference sequence). The CDR3 DNA is TGTGCCAGCAGTTTGACCTCGGGGGTAAATCAGCCCCAGCATTTT. This codes for CASSLTSGVNQPQHF.